Each of the 27 T cell receptor beta chains below was sequenced from the same sample in a study of cytomegalovirus exposure and HLA in healthy donors. Researchers ran the PCR with 60 Vbeta and 13 Jbeta primers. The protocol was immunoSEQ multiplex PCR, while the TCRdb copy is restricted to in-frame clones and leaves out a portion. The profile covers tens of thousands of clones, with roughly four fifths appearing a single time and around 3.5% taken by the ten largest. The source material was PBMCs. Receptors originate from a man aged 25 to 40 in good health and CMV-seronegative.

The chain has TRBV7-2 and TRBJ1-1, with D uncertain. This CDR3 is built from 14 residues. V was clipped by 2 bases and J by 7 bases, with 14 bases between them. The germline CDR1 and CDR2 sequences are SGHTA and FQGNSA. DNA of the CDR3: TGTGCCAGCAGCTTATGGTTTGGGGAGGGTGAAGCTTTCTTT. Amino acid sequence: CASSLWFGEGEAFF. Full variable domain (missing parts from reference TRBV7-2 and TRBJ1-1): GAGVSQSPSNKVTEKGKDVELRCDPISGHTALYWYRQSLGQGLEFLIYFQGNSAPDKSGLPSDRFSAERTGGSVSTLTIQRTQQEDSAVYLCASSLWFGEGEAFFGQGTRLTVV.

V is TRBV6-1 and J is TRBJ1-5; perhaps TRBD1 as D (6 bases). Trimming cost V 5 bases and J 2 bases, with 13 bases left between them. This CDR3 is 15 amino acids long. Germline lookup yields CDR1 MNHNS and CDR2 SASEGT. The chain's CDR3 is CASSQFSGGNQPQHF. The CDR3, as DNA: TGTGCCAGCAGTCAATTTTCAGGGGGCAATCAGCCCCAGCATTTT.

The chain carries TRBV7-2 and TRBJ1-2, with 10 bases matching TRBD1. The CDR3 is 15 amino acids. Germline V gene sequence: CDR1 SGHTA, CDR2 FQGNSA. The V gene end was trimmed by 0 bases and the J gene end by 6 bases; junction bases not matched to a gene: 4. The DNA for the CDR3 is TGTGCCAGCAGCTTAGCGGGACAGGGGACGGATGGCTACACCTTC. It translates to CASSLAGQGTDGYTF. The full variable domain, with the rest looked up from reference TRBV7-2 and TRBJ1-2, is GAGVSQSPSNKVTEKGKDVELRCDPISGHTALYWYRQSLGQGLEFLIYFQGNSAPDKSGLPSDRFSAERTGGSVSTLTIQRTQQEDSAVYLCASSLAGQGTDGYTFGSGTRLTVV.

This clone has only one observation. The rearrangement uses TRBV19 and TRBJ1-1, with 8 bases lining up with TRBD1. The CDR3 is 18 amino acids. The trim removed 0 bases at V and 10 bases at J, leaving 19 bases unmatched. Germline CDR1 and CDR2: LNHDA and SQIVND (reference sequence). The CDR3 nucleotides read TGTGCCAGTAGTATAGATCGGGACAGGTCTGAGGGGGCCAGTGGAGCTTTCTTT. This sequence encodes CASSIDRDRSEGASGAFF.

The table lists this clone with a few counts. V and J are TRBV4-2 and TRBJ2-7; TRBD1 matches 9 bases. The CDR3 is 15 residues long. Germline trimming cut 1 base from V and 4 bases from J; bases unmatched to any gene: 5. Per the germline V gene, CDR1 is LGHNA and CDR2 is YNFKEQ. CDR3 sequence: CASSQGQGGGYEQYF. The CDR3 DNA follows: TGTGCCAGCAGCCAAGGACAGGGGGGAGGGTACGAGCAGTACTTC.

The rearrangement uses TRBV13 and TRBJ2-1, with 11 bases that match TRBD1. The CDR3 consists of 15 residues. V shed 5 bases and J 4 bases; nucleotides not matched to a gene: 4. Per germline, CDR1 PRHDT and CDR2 FYEKMQ (reference sequence). CDR3 amino acids: CASSLGQGAYNEQFF. The CDR3 region has the DNA TGTGCCAGCAGCCTCGGACAGGGGGCTTACAATGAGCAGTTCTTC. The full variable domain, rest sourced from reference TRBV13 and TRBJ2-1, is AAGVIQSPRHLIKEKRETATLKCYPIPRHDTVYWYQQGPGQDPQFLISFYEKMQSDKGSIPDRFSAQQFSDYHSELNMSSLELGDSALYFCASSLGQGAYNEQFFGPGTRLTVL.

The J gene is TRBJ1-2, the V gene TRBV6-6, with TRBD1 identical over 10 bases. The CDR3 is 16 residues long. Germline-derived CDR1 and CDR2 are MNHNY and SVGAGI (reference sequence). The V gene end was trimmed by 4 bases and the J gene end by 4 bases; junction bases not matched to a gene: 9. Written as DNA, the CDR3 is TGTGCCAGCAGTTCCGGGACAGGGGCACTGGGCTATGGCTACACCTTC. It specifies CASSSGTGALGYGYTF.

This chain links TRBV6-1 with TRBJ1-5; no clear D gene. The CDR3 is made up of 14 amino acids. Germline CDR1 reads MNHNS; CDR2 reads SASEGT. The V end lost 6 bases, the J end lost 9 bases, and 18 bases lay between the germline ends. CDR3 DNA: TGTGCCAGCAGGGGAGACACACTACTTCGGCCCCAGCATTTT. Encoded protein: CASRGDTLLRPQHF.

This clone was counted between two and nine times. The CDR3 DNA is TGTGCCACCAGCAGAGATAGGGACAGTCCTGCCCTTAATGGCTACACCTTC. This sequence encodes CATSRDRDSPALNGYTF. The chain employs TRBV15 and TRBJ1-2, with 7 bases identical to TRBD1. CDR3 length equals 17 residues. The germline gives CDR1 LNHNV, CDR2 YYDKDF (reference sequence). Germline trimming cut 0 bases from V and 6 bases from J; bases unmatched to any gene: 13.

The chain employs TRBV25-1 and TRBJ1-3; TRBD1 agrees at 7 bases. Germline V gene lookup returns CDR1 MGHDK and CDR2 SYGVNS. This CDR3 has 14 amino acids. After removal of 4 bases from V and 8 bases from J, the junction contained 8 bases not matched to a gene. The CDR3 loop reads CASSGQGFIDTIYF. The DNA for the CDR3 is TGTGCCAGCAGTGGACAGGGTTTCATAGACACCATATATTTT.

The gene calls are TRBV11-2 and TRBJ2-1; D is perhaps TRBD1 (5 bases). This CDR3 is built from 16 residues. Germline V CDR1 and CDR2: SGHAT, FQNNGV. V was pared by 3 bases and J by 6 bases, with 18 bases between. CDR3 protein: CASSFYKGNMGNEQFF. The CDR3 coding sequence is TGTGCCAGCAGCTTCTATAAGGGGAATATGGGCAATGAGCAGTTCTTC.

The V and J genes are TRBV13 and TRBJ2-3; 9 nucleotides align to TRBD2. CDR1 is PRHDT, CDR2 FYEKMQ, per germline (reference sequence). CDR3 size: 16 residues. The junction had 8 bases not matched to a gene; V was cut back by 4 bases and J by 3 bases. The CDR3 sequence: CASSSPLAGKTDTQYF. CDR3 bases: TGTGCCAGCAGCTCCCCCCTAGCGGGGAAGACAGATACGCAGTATTTT. The complete variable domain, with remaining parts taken from reference TRBV13 and TRBJ2-3, reads AAGVIQSPRHLIKEKRETATLKCYPIPRHDTVYWYQQGPGQDPQFLISFYEKMQSDKGSIPDRFSAQQFSDYHSELNMSSLELGDSALYFCASSSPLAGKTDTQYFGPGTRLTVL.

The V gene is TRBV7-9, the J gene TRBJ2-1; D might be TRBD1 (5 bases). Germline V gene sequence: CDR1 SEHNR, CDR2 FQNEAQ (reference sequence). V gave up 6 bases and J gave up 1 base, with 22 bases separating them. The CDR3 is 18 residues long. This chain's CDR3 is CASRQRGSGPGSYNEQFF. Here the CDR3 DNA reads TGTGCCAGCAGACAAAGGGGTTCAGGCCCTGGGTCCTACAATGAGCAGTTCTTC. The entire variable domain, with the rest obtained from reference TRBV7-9 and TRBJ2-1, is as follows: DTGVSQNPRHKITKRGQNVTFRCDPISEHNRLYWYRQTLGQGPEFLTYFQNEAQLEKSRLLSDRFSAERPKGSFSTLEIQRTEQGDSAMYLCASRQRGSGPGSYNEQFFGPGTRLTVL.

The chain has TRBV30 and TRBJ2-7; D perhaps matches TRBD1 (5 bases). The germline V gene has CDR1 GTSNPN and CDR2 SVGIG (reference sequence). The CDR3 has 13 residues. V gave up 1 base and J gave up 7 bases, with 14 bases separating them. The CDR3 DNA sequence: TGTGCCTGGAGTGATCAAGGGGCGCGGGAGCAGTACTTC. Translating gives CAWSDQGAREQYF.

This clone appeared a few times. This chain links TRBV9 with TRBJ2-2, with TRBD2 as a possible D gene (7 bases). The CDR3 spans 15 residues. Germline values: CDR1 SGDLS, CDR2 YYNGEE. Deletions cut 0 bases from V and 7 bases from J, with 13 bases between. The CDR3 coding sequence is TGTGCCAGCAGCGTAGCTGCGGGGGCGTTCGGGGAGCTGTTTTTT. Translation: CASSVAAGAFGELFF.

The chain couples TRBV4-2 to TRBJ2-1, with D unresolved. The ends were cut back, 4 bases at V and 0 bases at J, with 10 bases in the middle. This CDR3 comprises 15 residues. CDR1 is LGHNA and CDR2 is YNFKEQ in the germline V gene. The CDR3 nucleotides read TGTGCCAGCAGCCCCGCGACAAGCTCCTACAATGAGCAGTTCTTC. Translated, it gives CASSPATSSYNEQFF.

The V and J genes are TRBV18 and TRBJ2-1, with 9 bases identical to TRBD2. This CDR3 is 14 amino acids long. Germline CDR1 is KGHSH and CDR2 is LQKENI. Trimming at V came to 3 bases and at J to 3 bases, leaving 0 bases not matched to a gene. The CDR3 protein is CASSPSGSYNEQFF. The CDR3 DNA is TGTGCCAGCTCACCTAGCGGGAGCTACAATGAGCAGTTCTTC.

J is TRBJ2-7 and V is TRBV7-7; tentatively, D is TRBD2 (6 bases). Trimming shortened V by 2 bases and J by 5 bases, and 13 bases separated the two germline ends. Germline CDR1 SSHAT, CDR2 FNYEAQ (reference sequence). This CDR3 contains 14 residues. The CDR3 spells CASSLSGSGNEQYF. The CDR3 DNA reads as TGTGCCAGCAGCTTAAGCGGGTCTGGGAACGAGCAGTACTTC.

DNA of the CDR3: TGCGCCAGCAGCTTGGCCACCAGGGACACCGGGGAGCTGTTTTTT. This gives the protein CASSLATRDTGELFF. The chain uses TRBV5-1 and TRBJ2-2, with a weak D call TRBD1 (5 bases). The CDR3 spans 15 residues. Per germline, CDR1 SGHRS and CDR2 YFSETQ. V was cut by 0 bases and J by 3 bases, with 9 bases left in between.

The V gene is TRBV5-1, the J gene TRBJ2-7, with TRBD1 identical over 9 bases. The CDR3 consists of 14 residues. The germline gives CDR1 SGHRS, CDR2 YFSETQ. The V segment lost 3 bases and the J segment 3 bases; nucleotides outside the gene matches: 4. The CDR3 sequence: CASSSGTGIYEQYF. The CDR3 DNA sequence: TGCGCCAGCAGCTCTGGGACAGGGATCTACGAGCAGTACTTC.

By frequency in the sample, this clone is large (0.1 to 1%). CDR3 DNA: TGTGCCAGCAGCACAGTCCTTGGGCTCTATGGCTACACCTTC. Residues: CASSTVLGLYGYTF. The chain combines TRBV2 with TRBJ1-2; no definite D call. Germline CDR1 SNHLY, CDR2 FYNNEI. Trimming removed 6 bases from V and 4 bases from J, with 15 bases in between. The CDR3 contains 14 residues.

The chain has TRBV7-2 and TRBJ2-7; TRBD2 matches at 8 bases. The CDR3 is 15 residues long. Losses at the gene ends were 1 base for V and 7 bases for J; bases not matched to a gene: 9. Germline V gene data show CDR1 as SGHTA and CDR2 as FQGNSA. The chain's CDR3 is CASSLGTSLTREQYF. The CDR3, as DNA: TGTGCCAGCAGCTTAGGGACTAGCCTGACGAGGGAGCAGTACTTC.

This clone has just a few counts. This chain uses TRBV6-4 with TRBJ2-3; 8 bases are a match to TRBD2. V lost 2 bases and J lost 2; bases outside the gene matches: 3. The CDR3 runs 15 residues. From germline, CDR1 is MRHNA and CDR2 SNTAGT. The CDR3 DNA sequence: TGTGCCAGCAGTGACAACGGGGGGGCCACAGATACGCAGTATTTT. It yields the protein CASSDNGGATDTQYF.

This chain joins TRBV7-9 and TRBJ1-2; tentative D call: TRBD1 (6 bases). CDR1 and CDR2 (germline): SEHNR, FQNEAQ (reference sequence). The CDR3 has 13 residues. Between the trimmed V and J ends, which lost 3 bases and 2 bases, there was a span of 7 bases. CDR3 coding DNA: TGTGCCAGCAGCTTGGACAGCAACTATGGCTACACCTTC. Translating it yields CASSLDSNYGYTF. The full variable domain, rest sourced from reference TRBV7-9 and TRBJ1-2, is DTGVSQNPRHKITKRGQNVTFRCDPISEHNRLYWYRQTLGQGPEFLTYFQNEAQLEKSRLLSDRFSAERPKGSFSTLEIQRTEQGDSAMYLCASSLDSNYGYTFGSGTRLTVV.

There are a few counts of this clone. The chain links TRBV7-8 to TRBJ1-3, with D tentatively TRBD1 (6 bases). Germline CDR1 reads SGHVS; CDR2 reads FQNEAQ. The ends were cut back, 5 bases at V and 0 bases at J, with 17 bases in the middle. The CDR3 has 17 amino acids. DNA for the CDR3: TGTGCCAGCAGCAGAATGGGACAAAGAAGCTCTGGAAACACCATATATTTT. It translates to CASSRMGQRSSGNTIYF.

Only a few counts were recorded for this clone. This chain connects TRBV27 to TRBJ2-3; TRBD2 agrees at 12 bases. Trimming took 0 bases from V and 6 from J; bases not matched to a gene: 4. This CDR3 region has 16 residues. The V gene's germline CDR1 is MNHEY and CDR2 SMNVEV (reference sequence). The DNA of the CDR3 is TGTGCCAGCAGTTTATCCCGGACTAGCGGGACGGATACGCAGTATTTT. Its protein product is CASSLSRTSGTDTQYF.

The chain joins TRBV5-5 to TRBJ2-1; a possible D gene is TRBD1 (6 bases). The V gene's germline CDR1 is SGHKS and CDR2 YYEKEE (reference sequence). The V and J ends lost 0 bases and 5 bases respectively, with 6 bases between them. The CDR3 length is 13 residues. The CDR3 loop reads CASSLGTDNEQFF. DNA for the CDR3: TGTGCCAGCAGCTTGGGGACAGACAATGAGCAGTTCTTC.